Included here is one TCR beta chain sequence, with context. Its target is not known. Germline V lookup: CDR1 LNHNV, CDR2 YYDKDF (reference sequence). The length of the CDR3 is 16 residues. The trim removed 2 bases at V and 6 bases at J, leaving 9 bases unmatched. These data belong to a study of beta chain features in type 1 diabetes. Regarding the study as a whole: Shorter TCRB CDR3s, moderately but significantly so, were found in Type 1 diabetes patients in all four CD4+ subsets.

Expressed TCRB transcripts were sequenced because the entire RNA isolate underwent reverse transcription. Only in-frame clones appear in the TCRdb table, and some are missing; sequencing was by immunoSEQ multiplex PCR. The repertoire holds approximately 360,000 clones, with around an eighth as singletons. The V gene is TRBV15, the J gene TRBJ1-5, with TRBD1 identical over 8 bases. The TCR was taken from a woman aged 18-29 years with type 1 diabetes. Sequencing used naive CD4+ T cells from blood. CDR3 sequence (DNA): TGTGCCACCAGCAGATCCACTCCAGGGGGCCCTCAGCCCCAGCATTTT. It yields the protein CATSRSTPGGPQPQHF.